What follows are 10 T cell receptor beta chains derived from one specimen sequenced in a study of blood T cell repertoires in COVID-19. Method: immunoSEQ multiplex PCR; TCRdb's copy keeps in-frame clones and lacks some. The sample records 200,000 to 250,000 clones, approximately 79% being singletons. Specimen: peripheral blood. The receptor set was obtained from an elderly woman with active or convalescent COVID-19.

This clone was detected a few times. The chain joins TRBV7-9 to TRBJ1-3, with TRBD1 matching over 8 bases. Unmatched junction bases numbered 6, after V lost 5 bases and J lost 0 bases. Germline V gene lookup returns CDR1 SEHNR and CDR2 FQNEAQ (reference sequence). This CDR3 region has 16 residues. CDR3 in DNA: TGTGCCAGCAGCCCGGGACAGGCGACCTCTGGAAACACCATATATTTT. Translated, it gives CASSPGQATSGNTIYF.

The rearrangement joins TRBV10-3 to TRBJ1-5, with D possibly matching TRBD1 (6 bases). V was shortened by 3 bases and J by 7 bases, with 10 bases between the two germline ends. The CDR3 contains 13 residues. Germline-derived CDR1 and CDR2 are ENHRY and SYGVKD. The CDR3 sequence is CAISEEGQQPQHF. The CDR3 nucleotides read TGTGCCATCAGTGAAGAAGGACAGCAGCCCCAGCATTTT.

V is TRBV29-1 and J is TRBJ2-3; D might be TRBD2 (5 bases). CDR1 and CDR2 (germline): SQVTM, ANQGSEA. CDR3 size: 12 residues. Trimming removed 5 bases at V and 1 base at J, with 7 bases between. CDR3 sequence reads: CSVTGGTDTQYF. The CDR3 DNA follows: TGCAGCGTTACCGGGGGCACAGATACGCAGTATTTT.

This chain connects TRBV3-1 (or the pseudogene TRBV3-2) to TRBJ1-3; D call uncertain. V gave up 4 bases and J gave up 4 bases, with 8 bases separating them. The germline gives CDR1 LGHDT, CDR2 YNNKEL (reference sequence). The CDR3 is 13 amino acids. CDR3 nucleotide sequence: TGTGCCAGCAGCCCAAGTCGGGGAAACACCATATATTTT. It encodes CASSPSRGNTIYF.

The rearrangement joins TRBV3-1 (or the pseudogene TRBV3-2) to TRBJ1-3; no definite D call. The V gene's germline CDR1 is LGHDT and CDR2 YNNKEL (reference sequence). The CDR3 runs to 16 residues. Trimming pared 6 bases from V and 1 base from J, leaving 16 bases between. In nucleotides, the CDR3 is TGTGCCAGCAGTTTATTTTATTCAGATTCTGGAAACACCATATATTTT. This gives the protein CASSLFYSDSGNTIYF.

This clone was seen a few times. The V gene is TRBV4-1, the J gene TRBJ2-7, with D perhaps TRBD2 (6 bases). Germline lookup yields CDR1 MGHRA and CDR2 YSYEKL. CDR3 length equals 13 residues. Trimming stripped 1 base from V and 6 bases from J, with 10 bases between. The CDR3: CASSQVGGREQYF. The CDR3 nucleotides are TGCGCCAGCAGCCAAGTAGGAGGGCGCGAGCAGTACTTC.

A few counts support this clone. The gene calls are TRBV7-6 and TRBJ2-7, with D perhaps TRBD2 (5 bases). V dropped 0 bases and J dropped 1 base, with 16 bases sitting between them. The length of the CDR3 is 17 residues. The germline gives CDR1 SGHVS, CDR2 FNYEAQ. The CDR3 protein is CASSLAPPGELSYEQYF. CDR3 nucleotides: TGTGCCAGCAGCTTAGCCCCGCCTGGGGAGTTGTCCTACGAGCAGTACTTC. Full variable domain (remainder filled in from reference TRBV7-6 and TRBJ2-7): GAGVSQSPRYKVTKRGQDVALRCDPISGHVSLYWYRQALGQGPEFLTYFNYEAQQDKSGLPNDRFSAERPEGSISTLTIQRTEQRDSAMYRCASSLAPPGELSYEQYFGPGTRLTVT.

V gene TRBV5-1 combines with J gene TRBJ2-3, with TRBD1 identical over 7 bases. Germline V gives CDR1 SGHRS, CDR2 YFSETQ. The CDR3 runs to 15 residues. V gave up 4 bases and J gave up 1 base; unmatched junction bases: 6. CDR3 sequence (DNA): TGCGCCAGCAGCGCTACAGGGGCGGGCACAGATACGCAGTATTTT. It yields the protein CASSATGAGTDTQYF.

The CDR3: CASSLGGSVYEQYF. The CDR3 region has the DNA TGTGCCAGCAGCCTGGGGGGGAGTGTATACGAGCAGTACTTC. The chain uses TRBV7-9 and TRBJ2-7, with 7 bases identical to TRBD2. Germline CDR1 reads SEHNR; CDR2 reads FQNEAQ (reference sequence). The trim removed 5 bases at V and 4 bases at J, leaving 8 bases unmatched. This CDR3 contains 14 residues.

The J gene is TRBJ1-2, the V gene TRBV2; 9 bases agree with TRBD1. The J segment lost 8 bases and the V segment lost 8 bases, leaving 12 bases of the junction unmatched. Germline loops: CDR1 SNHLY, CDR2 FYNNEI. The CDR3 has 14 residues. The CDR3 spells CASSGTGSVGGYTF. The CDR3 DNA reads TGTGCCAGCTCCGGGACAGGGTCAGTCGGCGGCTACACCTTC.